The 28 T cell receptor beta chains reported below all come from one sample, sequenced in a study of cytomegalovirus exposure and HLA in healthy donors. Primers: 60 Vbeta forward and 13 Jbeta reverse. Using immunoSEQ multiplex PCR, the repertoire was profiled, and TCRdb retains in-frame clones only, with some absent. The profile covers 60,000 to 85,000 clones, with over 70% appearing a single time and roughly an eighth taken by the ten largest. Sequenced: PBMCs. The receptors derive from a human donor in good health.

The CDR3 region is CASSLADRLTYEQYF. The DNA of the CDR3 is TGTGCCAGCAGCCTAGCGGACAGATTAACCTACGAGCAGTACTTC. The chain is built from TRBV5-8 and TRBJ2-7; possible D gene TRBD2, 7 bases. Germline V lookup: CDR1 SGHTS, CDR2 YDEGEE. This CDR3 has 15 amino acids. With 4 bases removed from V and 2 bases from J, the gap between germline ends came to 16 bases.

DNA of the CDR3: TGTGCCAGCAGCAGGCCCGGGACAGCTAGCACAGATACGCAGTATTTT. Translating gives CASSRPGTASTDTQYF. This chain joins TRBV5-4 and TRBJ2-3; 7 positions match TRBD1. Germline V gene data show CDR1 as SGHNT and CDR2 as YYREEE (reference sequence). J gave up 0 bases and V 4 bases, and 8 bases lay outside the gene matches. This CDR3 comprises 16 residues.

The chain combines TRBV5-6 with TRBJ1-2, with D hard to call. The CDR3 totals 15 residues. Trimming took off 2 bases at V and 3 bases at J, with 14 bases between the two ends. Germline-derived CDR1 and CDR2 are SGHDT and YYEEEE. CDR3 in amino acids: CASSFRGRLDYGYTF. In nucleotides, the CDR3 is TGTGCCAGCAGCTTCCGAGGTCGTTTGGACTATGGCTACACCTTC.

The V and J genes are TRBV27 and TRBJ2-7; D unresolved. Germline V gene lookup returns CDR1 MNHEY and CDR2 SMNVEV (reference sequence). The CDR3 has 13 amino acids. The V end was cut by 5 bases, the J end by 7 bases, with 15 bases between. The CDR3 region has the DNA TGTGCCAGCAGTCCCTCGGGTCTTTGGGAGCAGTACTTC. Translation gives CASSPSGLWEQYF.

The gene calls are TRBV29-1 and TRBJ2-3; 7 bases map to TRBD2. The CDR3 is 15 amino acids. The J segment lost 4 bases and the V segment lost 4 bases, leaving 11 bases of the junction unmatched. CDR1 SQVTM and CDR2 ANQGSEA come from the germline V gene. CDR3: CSVGGTAGVADTQYF. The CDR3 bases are TGCAGCGTTGGGGGCACCGCGGGAGTGGCAGATACGCAGTATTTT.

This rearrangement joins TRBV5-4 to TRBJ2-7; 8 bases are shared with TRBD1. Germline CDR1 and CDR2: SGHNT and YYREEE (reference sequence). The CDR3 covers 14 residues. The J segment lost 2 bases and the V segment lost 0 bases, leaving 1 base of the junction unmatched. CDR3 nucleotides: TGTGCCAGCAGCTTGGAACAGGGGGCCTACGAGCAGTACTTC. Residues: CASSLEQGAYEQYF.

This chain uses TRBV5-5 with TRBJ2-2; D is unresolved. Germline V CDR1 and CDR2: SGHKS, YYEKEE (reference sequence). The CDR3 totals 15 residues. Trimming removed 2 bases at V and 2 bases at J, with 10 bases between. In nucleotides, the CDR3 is TGTGCCAGCAGCTTAGAGATATTAAACACCGGGGAGCTGTTTTTT. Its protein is CASSLEILNTGELFF. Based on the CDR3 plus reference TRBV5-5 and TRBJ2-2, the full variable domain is DAGVTQSPTHLIKTRGQQVTLRCSPISGHKSVSWYQQVLGQGPQFIFQYYEKEERGRGNFPDRFSARQFPNYSSELNVNALLLGDSALYLCASSLEILNTGELFFGEGSRLTVL.

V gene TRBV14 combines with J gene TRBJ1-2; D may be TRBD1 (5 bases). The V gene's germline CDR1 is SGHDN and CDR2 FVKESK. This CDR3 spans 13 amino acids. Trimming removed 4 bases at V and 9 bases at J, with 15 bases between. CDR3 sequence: CASSPGTPGSYTF. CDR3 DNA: TGTGCCAGCAGCCCTGGGACTCCAGGAAGCTACACCTTC.

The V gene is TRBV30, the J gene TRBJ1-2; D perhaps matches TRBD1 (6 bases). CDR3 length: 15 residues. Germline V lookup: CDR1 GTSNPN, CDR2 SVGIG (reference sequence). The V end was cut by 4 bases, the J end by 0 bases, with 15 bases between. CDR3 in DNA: TGTGCCTGGAACTCCGAGGACAGACCTAACTATGGCTACACCTTC. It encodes CAWNSEDRPNYGYTF.

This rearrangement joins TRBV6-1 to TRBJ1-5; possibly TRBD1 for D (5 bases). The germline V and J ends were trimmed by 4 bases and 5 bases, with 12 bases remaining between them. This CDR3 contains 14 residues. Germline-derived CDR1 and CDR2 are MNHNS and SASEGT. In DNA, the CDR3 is TGTGCCAGCAGTGGCAGGGAATGGGATCAGCCCCAGCATTTT. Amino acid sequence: CASSGREWDQPQHF.

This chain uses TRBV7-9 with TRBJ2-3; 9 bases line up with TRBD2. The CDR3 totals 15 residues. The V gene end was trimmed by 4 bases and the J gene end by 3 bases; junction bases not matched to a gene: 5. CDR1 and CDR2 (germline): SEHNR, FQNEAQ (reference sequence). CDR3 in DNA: TGTGCCAGCAGCTCCGGCGGGAGGGTAACAGATACGCAGTATTTT. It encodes CASSSGGRVTDTQYF.

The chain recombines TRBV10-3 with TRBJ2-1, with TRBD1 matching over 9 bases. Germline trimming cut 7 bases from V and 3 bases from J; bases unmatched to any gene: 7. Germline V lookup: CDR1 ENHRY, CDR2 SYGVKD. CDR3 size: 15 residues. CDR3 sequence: CAIKVAGQGYNEQFF. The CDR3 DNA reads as TGTGCCATCAAAGTTGCGGGACAGGGCTACAATGAGCAGTTCTTC.

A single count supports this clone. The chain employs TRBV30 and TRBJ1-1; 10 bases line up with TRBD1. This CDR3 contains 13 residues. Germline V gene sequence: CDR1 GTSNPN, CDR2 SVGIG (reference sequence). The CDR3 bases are TGTGCTATCTTGACAGGGGGCTTCAGTGAAGCTTTCTTT. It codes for CAILTGGFSEAFF.

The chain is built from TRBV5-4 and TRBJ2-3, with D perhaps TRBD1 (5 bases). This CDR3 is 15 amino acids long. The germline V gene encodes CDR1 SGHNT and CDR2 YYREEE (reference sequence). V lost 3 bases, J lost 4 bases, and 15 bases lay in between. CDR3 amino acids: CASSSTAQTADTQYF. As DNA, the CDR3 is TGTGCCAGCAGCTCGACAGCCCAGACTGCAGATACGCAGTATTTT.

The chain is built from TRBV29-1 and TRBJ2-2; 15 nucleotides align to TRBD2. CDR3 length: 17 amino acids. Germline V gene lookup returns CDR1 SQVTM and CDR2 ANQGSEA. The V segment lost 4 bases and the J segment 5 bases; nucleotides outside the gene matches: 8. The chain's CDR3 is CSVVGLAGGWGTGELFF. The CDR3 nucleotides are TGCAGCGTTGTAGGACTAGCGGGAGGGTGGGGGACCGGGGAGCTGTTTTTT.

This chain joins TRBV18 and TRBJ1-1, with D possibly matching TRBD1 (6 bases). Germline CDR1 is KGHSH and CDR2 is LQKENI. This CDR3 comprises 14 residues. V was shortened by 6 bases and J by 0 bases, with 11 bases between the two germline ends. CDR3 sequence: CASSLDSMNTEAFF. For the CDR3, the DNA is TGTGCCAGCTCCCTGGACAGTATGAACACTGAAGCTTTCTTT. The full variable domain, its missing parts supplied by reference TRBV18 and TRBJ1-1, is NAGVMQNPRHLVRRRGQEARLRCSPMKGHSHVYWYRQLPEEGLKFMVYLQKENIIDESGMPKERFSAEFPKEGPSILRIQQVVRGDSAAYFCASSLDSMNTEAFFGQGTRLTVV.

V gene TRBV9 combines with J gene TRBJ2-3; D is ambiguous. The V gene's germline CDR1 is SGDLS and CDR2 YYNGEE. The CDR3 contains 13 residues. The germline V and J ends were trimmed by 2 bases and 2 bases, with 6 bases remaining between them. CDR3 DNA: TGTGCCAGCAGCGTCGGGTTCACAGATACGCAGTATTTT. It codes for CASSVGFTDTQYF.

The DNA for the CDR3 is TGTGCCAGCAGCTTACTGAGTAGCGGTTACACCGGGGAGCTGTTTTTT. This gives the protein CASSLLSSGYTGELFF. The rearrangement links TRBV7-9 to TRBJ2-2; D is possibly TRBD2 (6 bases). The V end lost 2 bases, the J end lost 3 bases, and 13 bases lay between the germline ends. CDR1 and CDR2 (germline): SEHNR, FQNEAQ (reference sequence). This CDR3 region has 16 residues.

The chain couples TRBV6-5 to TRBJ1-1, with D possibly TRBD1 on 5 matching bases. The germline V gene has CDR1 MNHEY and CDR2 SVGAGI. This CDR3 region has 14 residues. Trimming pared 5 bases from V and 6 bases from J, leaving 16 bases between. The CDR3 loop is CASSRGTAGAEAFF. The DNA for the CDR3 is TGTGCCAGCAGTCGAGGGACGGCGGGGGCTGAAGCTTTCTTT.

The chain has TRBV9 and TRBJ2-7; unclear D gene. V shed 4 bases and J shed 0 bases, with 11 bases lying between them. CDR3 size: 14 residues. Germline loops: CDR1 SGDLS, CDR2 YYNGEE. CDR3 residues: CASSLYSYSYEQYF. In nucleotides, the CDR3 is TGTGCCAGCAGCTTGTATAGCTACTCCTACGAGCAGTACTTC. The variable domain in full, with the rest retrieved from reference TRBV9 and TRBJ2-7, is DSGVTQTPKHLITATGQRVTLRCSPRSGDLSVYWYQQSLDQGLQFLIQYYNGEERAKGNILERFSAQQFPDLHSELNLSSLELGDSALYFCASSLYSYSYEQYFGPGTRLTVT.

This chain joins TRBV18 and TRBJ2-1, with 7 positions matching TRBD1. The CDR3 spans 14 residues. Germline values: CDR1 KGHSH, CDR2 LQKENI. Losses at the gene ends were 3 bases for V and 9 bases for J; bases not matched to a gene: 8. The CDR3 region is CASSPTGFDGEQFF. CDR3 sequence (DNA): TGTGCCAGCTCACCGACAGGGTTCGATGGTGAGCAGTTCTTC.

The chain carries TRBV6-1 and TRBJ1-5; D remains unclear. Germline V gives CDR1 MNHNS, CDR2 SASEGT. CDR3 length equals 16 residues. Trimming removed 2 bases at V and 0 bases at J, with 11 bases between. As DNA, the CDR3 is TGTGCCAGCAGTGAATATTTGTGGGCTAGCAATCAGCCCCAGCATTTT. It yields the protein CASSEYLWASNQPQHF.

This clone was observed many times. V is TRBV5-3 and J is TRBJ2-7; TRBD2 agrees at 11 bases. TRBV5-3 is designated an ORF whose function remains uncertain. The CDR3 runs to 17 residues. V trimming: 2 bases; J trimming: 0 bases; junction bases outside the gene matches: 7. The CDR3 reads CARSFIAGGMYSYEQYF. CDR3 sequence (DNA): TGTGCCAGAAGCTTTATAGCGGGAGGGATGTACTCCTACGAGCAGTACTTC.

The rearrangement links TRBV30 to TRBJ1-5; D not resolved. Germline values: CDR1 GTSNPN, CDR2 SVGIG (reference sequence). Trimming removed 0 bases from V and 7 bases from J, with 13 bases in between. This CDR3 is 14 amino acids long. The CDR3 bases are TGTGCCTGGAGTGTAGACGCTGGAGACCAGCCCCAGCATTTT. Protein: CAWSVDAGDQPQHF.

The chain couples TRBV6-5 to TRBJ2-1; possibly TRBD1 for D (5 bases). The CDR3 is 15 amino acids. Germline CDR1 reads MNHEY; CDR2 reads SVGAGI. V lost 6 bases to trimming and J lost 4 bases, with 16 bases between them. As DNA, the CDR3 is TGTGCCAGCAGCGACAGTAGGGTAGGGTACAATGAGCAGTTCTTC. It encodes CASSDSRVGYNEQFF.

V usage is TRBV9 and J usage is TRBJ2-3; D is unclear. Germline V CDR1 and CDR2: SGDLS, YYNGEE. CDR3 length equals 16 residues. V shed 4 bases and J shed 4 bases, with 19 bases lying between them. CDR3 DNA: TGTGCCAGCAGCCCTACAGACGCACAATGGGCAGATACGCAGTATTTT. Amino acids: CASSPTDAQWADTQYF.

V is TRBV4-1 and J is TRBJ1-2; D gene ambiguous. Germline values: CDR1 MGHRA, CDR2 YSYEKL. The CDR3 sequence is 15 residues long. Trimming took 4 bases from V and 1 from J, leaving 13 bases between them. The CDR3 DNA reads TGCGCCAGCAGCCCTACCTGGGGAGTTAACTATGGCTACACCTTC. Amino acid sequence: CASSPTWGVNYGYTF.

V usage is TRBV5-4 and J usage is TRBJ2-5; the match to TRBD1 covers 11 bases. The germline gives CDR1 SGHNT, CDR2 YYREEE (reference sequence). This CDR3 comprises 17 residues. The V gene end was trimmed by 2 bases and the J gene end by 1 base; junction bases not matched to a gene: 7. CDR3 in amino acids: CASSFGDRGTTQETQYF. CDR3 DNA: TGTGCCAGCAGCTTCGGGGACAGGGGGACAACCCAAGAGACCCAGTACTTC.